One and the same sample provided the 26 T cell receptor beta chains below, sequenced in a study of T cell repertoires in cytomegalovirus infection. One entry per CDR3 protein, called by TCRdb with MiXCR from the reads. This table has some 400,000 distinct CDR3 sequences, roughly 31% appearing once. The sample was PBMCs. These receptors were taken from a human donor in good health (CMV status not recorded). Some clones in this sample may be carry-over from other donors' samples.

This clonotype turned up a few times. The gene calls are TRBV7-9 and TRBJ2-7; D gene ambiguous. The germline V gene encodes CDR1 SEHNR and CDR2 FQNEAQ (reference sequence). Trimming shortened V by 1 base and J by 3 bases, and 13 bases separated the two germline ends. The CDR3 has 15 amino acids. This chain's CDR3 is CASSLVAASDYEQYF. CDR3 in DNA: TGTGCCAGCAGCTTAGTGGCAGCCTCGGACTACGAGCAGTACTTC.

This clonotype was seen a few times. The CDR3 here is CASSRDSLTGDTEAFF. The DNA of the CDR3 is TGTGCCAGCAGCAGAGATTCCTTAACAGGGGACACTGAAGCTTTCTTT. This chain links TRBV7-9 with TRBJ1-1; 7 nucleotides align to TRBD1. V trimming: 5 bases; J trimming: 3 bases; junction bases outside the gene matches: 12. The CDR3 is 16 amino acids. Germline CDR1 reads SEHNR; CDR2 reads FQNEAQ (reference sequence).

In regard to this clonotype: A much bigger clone sits one base away, suggesting this may be a read error. The chain employs TRBV12-5 and TRBJ1-1; TRBD1 is a possible D gene (5 bases). Germline lookup yields CDR1 LGHNT and CDR2 FRNRAP. V dropped 7 bases and J dropped 6 bases, with 18 bases sitting between them. This CDR3 has 14 amino acids. The CDR3 bases are TGTGCTAGTGTCCTAGCAGGGACCCAGGCTGAAGCTTTCTTT. Its translation is CASVLAGTQAEAFF. Full variable domain (missing parts from reference TRBV12-5 and TRBJ1-1): DARVTQTPRHKVTEMGQEVTMRCQPILGHNTVFWYRQTMMQGLELLAYFRNRAPLDDSGMPKDRFSAEMPDATLATLKIQPSEPRDSAVYFCASVLAGTQAEAFFGQGTRLTVV.

This clonotype was detected ten times or more. This chain joins TRBV7-2 and TRBJ1-4; TRBD1 might be the D (6 bases). Germline V gene sequence: CDR1 SGHTA, CDR2 FQGNSA. The V end lost 5 bases, the J end lost 7 bases, and 26 bases lay between the germline ends. The CDR3 consists of 18 residues. CDR3 DNA: TGTGCCAGCAGCATCGCCGGGGGGGGCCCCAAAGTCCGTGAAAAACTGTTTTTT. It is translated as CASSIAGGGPKVREKLFF. The whole variable domain, filled in from reference TRBV7-2 and TRBJ1-4, reads GAGVSQSPSNKVTEKGKDVELRCDPISGHTALYWYRQSLGQGLEFLIYFQGNSAPDKSGLPSDRFSAERTGGSVSTLTIQRTQQEDSAVYLCASSIAGGGPKVREKLFFGSGTQLSVL.

The chain is built from TRBV3-1 and TRBJ2-6; D unclear. The CDR3 is 18 amino acids. V was shortened by 1 base and J by 0 bases, with 13 bases between the two germline ends. CDR1 and CDR2 (germline): LGHDT, YNNKEL (reference sequence). CDR3 DNA: TGTGCCAGCAGCCAAGGTCTCAATGTAGTCTCTGGGGCCAACGTCCTGACTTTC. This sequence encodes CASSQGLNVVSGANVLTF.

This clonotype was detected only a few times. The chain combines TRBV3-1 with TRBJ1-2; D is ambiguous. V gave up 1 base and J gave up 6 bases, with 15 bases separating them. CDR1 is LGHDT, CDR2 YNNKEL, per germline (reference sequence). The length of the CDR3 is 15 residues. CDR3 region: CASSQVRRGMDGYTF. CDR3 coding DNA: TGTGCCAGCAGCCAAGTGAGACGGGGTATGGATGGCTACACCTTC.

This clonotype has just one count. The chain uses TRBV6-1 and TRBJ2-7; D remains ambiguous. The CDR3 runs 15 residues. The V and J ends lost 1 base and 3 bases respectively, with 13 bases between them. Germline V gene data show CDR1 as MNHNS and CDR2 as SASEGT. Written as DNA, the CDR3 is TGTGCCAGCAGTGAAGGGCCTCAGGCCCACTACGAGCAGTACTTC. Residues: CASSEGPQAHYEQYF.

This clonotype was seen a single time. A junction boundary mismatches the germline segment, possibly from a read error. The rearrangement links TRBV5-1 to TRBJ2-5; the D is unclear. This CDR3 comprises 12 residues. Germline lookup yields CDR1 SGHRS and CDR2 YFSETQ. In nucleotides, the CDR3 is TGCGCCAGCAGCTTGGGTAAAGAGACCAAGTACTTC. Its translation: CASSLGKETKYF. Complete variable domain (other parts from reference TRBV5-1 and TRBJ2-5): KAGVTQTPRYLIKTRGQQVTLSCSPISGHRSVSWYQQTPGQGLQFLFEYFSETQRNKGNFPGRFSGRQFSNSRSEMNVSTLELGDSALYLCASSLGKETKYFGPGTRLLVL.

In regard to this clonotype: A much larger clone lies one base from this, so it may be a read error. A read error is likely, as this CDR3 ends without the conserved phenylalanine or tryptophan. This rearrangement joins TRBV7-6 to TRBJ2-1, with 9 bases matching TRBD2. Germline CDR1 SGHVS, CDR2 FNYEAQ. V trimming: 2 bases; J trimming: 0 bases; junction bases outside the gene matches: 8. This CDR3 has 18 amino acids. The CDR3 nucleotides are TGTGCCAGCAGCTTAAACCCTAGCGGGGAGAGCTCCTACAATGAGCAGTTCCTC. Protein product: CASSLNPSGESSYNEQFL.

There are a few counts of this clonotype. The V gene is TRBV19, the J gene TRBJ2-7; D is unresolved. Germline V gene lookup returns CDR1 LNHDA and CDR2 SQIVND (reference sequence). The CDR3 runs to 13 residues. Trimming pared 10 bases from V and 4 bases from J, leaving 17 bases between. The CDR3, as DNA: TGTGCCACCAGTAGTGGCAGGTGGTACGAGCAGTACTTC. It codes for CATSSGRWYEQYF.

This clonotype was detected only once. Possible read error: a much larger clone is one base away. Because the CDR3 is missing its conserved closing phenylalanine or tryptophan, this is likely a read error. The rearrangement uses TRBV6-1 and TRBJ2-6; maybe TRBD2 (6 bases). Looked up from germline, CDR1 is MNHNS and CDR2 is SASEGT. V was cut by 6 bases and J by 3 bases, with 12 bases left in between. CDR3 length: 15 residues. The CDR3 nucleotides read TGTGCCAGCAGAAAGGAGGGAAGTGGGGCCAACGTCCTGACTTTA. Protein product: CASRKEGSGANVLTL.

The chain is built from TRBV18 and TRBJ2-7; possibly TRBD1 for D (6 bases). In germline, CDR1 is KGHSH, CDR2 LQKENI. V dropped 6 bases and J dropped 7 bases, with 16 bases sitting between them. CDR3 length: 13 residues. The CDR3 bases are TGTGCCAGCTCCCTACAGGGCGTCGAGGAGCAGTACTTC. It translates to CASSLQGVEEQYF.

This chain joins TRBV10-3 and TRBJ1-2, with D possibly being TRBD1 (6 bases). V was trimmed by 5 bases and J by 6 bases, leaving 16 bases between them. The germline CDR1 and CDR2 sequences are ENHRY and SYGVKD. The CDR3 spans 14 residues. The CDR3 sequence: CAISKGGGEHGYTF. In DNA, the CDR3 is TGTGCCATCAGTAAGGGGGGGGGGGAGCATGGCTACACCTTC.

This chain connects TRBV29-1 to TRBJ2-7; 9 positions match TRBD1. Germline CDR1 is SQVTM and CDR2 is ANQGSEA. The V segment lost 5 bases and the J segment 0 bases; nucleotides outside the gene matches: 2. CDR3 length equals 13 residues. CDR3 in amino acids: CSVWTGASYEQYF. The CDR3, as DNA: TGCAGCGTTTGGACAGGGGCCTCCTACGAGCAGTACTTC.

This chain uses TRBV2 with TRBJ2-1, with 15 bases matching TRBD2. Germline V CDR1 and CDR2: SNHLY, FYNNEI. The CDR3 extends over 15 amino acids. V shed 6 bases and J 8 bases; nucleotides not matched to a gene: 5. The CDR3 here is CASRGGLAGGHEQFF. The DNA for the CDR3 is TGTGCCAGCAGGGGGGGACTAGCGGGGGGCCATGAGCAGTTCTTC.

The table lists this clonotype with a few counts. The chain links TRBV20-1 to TRBJ2-7; 8 bases map to TRBD1. The CDR3 has 16 amino acids. After removal of 1 base from V and 4 bases from J, the junction contained 12 bases not matched to a gene. Germline V gene sequence: CDR1 DFQATT, CDR2 SNEGSKA (reference sequence). CDR3 DNA: TGCAGTGCTAGAGCCAGGAGAGACAGGGGACCTTACGAGCAGTACTTC. Protein product: CSARARRDRGPYEQYF.

This chain uses TRBV7-2 with TRBJ1-1, with a possible D match to TRBD1 (5 bases). V shed 5 bases and J shed 1 base, with 17 bases lying between them. CDR1 is SGHTA and CDR2 is FQGNSA in the germline V gene. The CDR3 has 16 residues. This chain's CDR3 is CASSHRSLGGNTEAFF. In nucleotides, the CDR3 is TGTGCCAGCAGCCACCGATCCCTTGGGGGGAACACTGAAGCTTTCTTT.

This clonotype was detected many times. The chain couples TRBV7-8 to TRBJ2-1, with D uncertain. With 5 bases removed from V and 0 bases from J, the gap between germline ends came to 8 bases. CDR3 size: 14 residues. The germline gives CDR1 SGHVS, CDR2 FQNEAQ. In DNA form, the CDR3 reads TGTGCCAGCAGCCTACTTAGCTCCTACAATGAGCAGTTCTTC. Protein: CASSLLSSYNEQFF. Complete variable domain (other parts from reference TRBV7-8 and TRBJ2-1): GAGVSQSPRYKVAKRGQDVALRCDPISGHVSLFWYQQALGQGPEFLTYFQNEAQLDKSGLPSDRFFAERPEGSVSTLKIQRTQQEDSAVYLCASSLLSSYNEQFFGPGTRLTVL.

Note on this clonotype: Since the CDR3 does not end with the conserved phenylalanine or tryptophan, this likely comes from a read error. The gene calls are TRBV15 and TRBJ2-6; 7 bases match TRBD1. The V gene end was trimmed by 3 bases and the J gene end by 2 bases; junction bases not matched to a gene: 4. The CDR3 is made up of 16 amino acids. Germline lookup yields CDR1 LNHNV and CDR2 YYDKDF (reference sequence). The chain's CDR3 is CATSSYDRAGANVLTI. The CDR3 DNA is TGTGCCACCAGCAGTTATGACAGGGCTGGGGCCAACGTCCTGACTATC.

A few counts support this clonotype. The V and J genes are TRBV2 and TRBJ2-3; the match to TRBD1 covers 9 bases. This CDR3 has 14 amino acids. The germline V gene encodes CDR1 SNHLY and CDR2 FYNNEI. The V segment lost 7 bases and the J segment 3 bases; nucleotides outside the gene matches: 5. The CDR3 region is CASKPGQGTDTQYF. The CDR3 DNA reads as TGTGCCAGCAAACCGGGACAGGGAACAGATACGCAGTATTTT.

For this clonotype: The junction does not match germline at one end; this may be a read error. The gene calls are TRBV6-6 and TRBJ1-1; a possible D gene is TRBD1 (6 bases). In germline, CDR1 is MNHNY, CDR2 SVGAGI (reference sequence). This CDR3 has 14 residues. CDR3 amino acids: CASRDTGRDTAAFF. CDR3 DNA sequence: TGTGCCAGCAGGGACACAGGGCGGGACACTGCAGCTTTCTTT.

The V call is TRBV15, the J call TRBJ2-3, with TRBD2 matching 7 bases. After removal of 0 bases from V and 1 base from J, the junction contained 4 bases not matched to a gene. The CDR3 has 16 residues. Per germline, CDR1 LNHNV and CDR2 YYDKDF (reference sequence). CDR3 region: CATSRDASGGTDTQYF. CDR3 nucleotide sequence: TGTGCCACCAGCAGAGATGCCAGCGGGGGCACAGATACGCAGTATTTT.

This clonotype showed up many times. The chain carries TRBV28 and TRBJ1-2; no firm D call. The CDR3 covers 14 residues. V was pared by 8 bases and J by 0 bases, with 13 bases between. Germline V CDR1 and CDR2: MDHEN, SYDVKM. The DNA of the CDR3 is TGTGCCAGCCGCCAGAGCGGAACTAACTATGGCTACACCTTC. This codes for CASRQSGTNYGYTF.

J is TRBJ2-1 and V is TRBV3-1; TRBD1 agrees at 7 bases. This CDR3 is 15 amino acids long. The V and J ends lost 5 bases and 9 bases, in that order; junction bases with no gene match: 13. Germline loops: CDR1 LGHDT, CDR2 YNNKEL (reference sequence). The CDR3 coding sequence is TGTGCCAGCAGCTACCTCCCTACAGGGGCTGGTGAGCAGTTCTTC. It translates to CASSYLPTGAGEQFF.

In the case of this clonotype: With a much larger clone just one base away, this may be a read error. This likely comes from a read error, as the CDR3 has no conserved phenylalanine or tryptophan at its end. The J gene is TRBJ2-1, the V gene TRBV7-6, with D unclear. The CDR3 totals 15 residues. In germline, CDR1 is SGHVS, CDR2 FNYEAQ. V was trimmed by 1 base and J by 8 bases, leaving 15 bases between them. CDR3 in amino acids: CASSLGQDNGDEQFL. CDR3 coding DNA: TGTGCCAGCAGCTTAGGTCAAGACAACGGAGATGAGCAGTTCTTA.

This clonotype was observed a handful of times. The chain has TRBV2 and TRBJ2-5; the D gene is possibly TRBD1 (7 bases). Trimming took 1 base from V and 5 from J, leaving 14 bases between them. The CDR3 loop spans 15 amino acids. Looked up from germline, CDR1 is SNHLY and CDR2 is FYNNEI. The CDR3 protein is CASSEDRGGRETQYF. DNA for the CDR3: TGTGCCAGCAGTGAAGACAGGGGAGGAAGGGAGACCCAGTACTTC. The full variable domain, its missing parts supplied by reference TRBV2 and TRBJ2-5, is EPEVTQTPSHQVTQMGQEVILRCVPISNHLYFYWYRQILGQKVEFLVSFYNNEISEKSEIFDDQFSVERPDGSNFTLKIRSTKLEDSAMYFCASSEDRGGRETQYFGPGTRLLVL.